This TCR beta chain was recorded in a study of cytomegalovirus exposure and HLA in healthy donors. J was trimmed by 5 bases and V by 10 bases; bases with no gene match: 14. The CDR3 is 15 amino acids. CDR1 LNHDA and CDR2 SQIVND come from the germline V gene (reference sequence). PCR amplification relied on 60 Vbeta primers (plus 13 Jbeta primers). Assay: immunoSEQ multiplex PCR; the TCRdb copy retains only in-frame clones and omits some. The sample has around 140,000 clones. The source is a woman aged 40 to 50 in good health and CMV-seropositive. V and J are TRBV19 and TRBJ1-1; 9 bases match TRBD1. The sequenced material came from PBMCs. CDR3 nucleotides: TGTGCCACCTCCCGTGGGAGACAGGGGGTTACTGAAGCTTTCTTT. Encoded protein: CATSRGRQGVTEAFF.